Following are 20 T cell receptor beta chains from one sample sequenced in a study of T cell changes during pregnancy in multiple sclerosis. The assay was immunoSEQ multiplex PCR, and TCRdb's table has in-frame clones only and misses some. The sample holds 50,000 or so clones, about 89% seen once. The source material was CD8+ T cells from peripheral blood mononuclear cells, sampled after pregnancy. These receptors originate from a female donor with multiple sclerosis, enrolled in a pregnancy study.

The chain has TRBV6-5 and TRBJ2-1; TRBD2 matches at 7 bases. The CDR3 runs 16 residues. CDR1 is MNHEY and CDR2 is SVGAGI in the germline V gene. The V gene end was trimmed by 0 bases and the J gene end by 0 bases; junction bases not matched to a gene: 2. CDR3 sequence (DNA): TGTGCCAGCAGTTACTCAGGGGACTACTCCTACAATGAGCAGTTCTTC. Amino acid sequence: CASSYSGDYSYNEQFF.

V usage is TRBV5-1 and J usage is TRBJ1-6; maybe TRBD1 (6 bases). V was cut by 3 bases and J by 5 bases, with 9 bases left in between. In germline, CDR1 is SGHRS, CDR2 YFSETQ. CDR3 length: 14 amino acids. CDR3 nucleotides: TGCGCCAGCAGCTCAGGGGACGATAATTCACCCCTCCACTTT. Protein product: CASSSGDDNSPLHF.

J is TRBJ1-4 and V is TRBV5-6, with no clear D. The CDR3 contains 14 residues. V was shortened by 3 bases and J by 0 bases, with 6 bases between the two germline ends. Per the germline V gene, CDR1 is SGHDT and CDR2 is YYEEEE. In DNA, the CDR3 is TGTGCCAGCAGCTCAGTCGCAACTAATGAAAAACTGTTTTTT. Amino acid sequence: CASSSVATNEKLFF.

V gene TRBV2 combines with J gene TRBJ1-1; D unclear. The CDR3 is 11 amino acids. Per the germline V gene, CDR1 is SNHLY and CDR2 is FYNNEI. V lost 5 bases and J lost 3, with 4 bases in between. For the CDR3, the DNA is TGTGCCAGCAGTTCTTACACTGAAGCTTTCTTT. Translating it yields CASSSYTEAFF. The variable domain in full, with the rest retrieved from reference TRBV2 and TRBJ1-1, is EPEVTQTPSHQVTQMGQEVILRCVPISNHLYFYWYRQILGQKVEFLVSFYNNEISEKSEIFDDQFSVERPDGSNFTLKIRSTKLEDSAMYFCASSSYTEAFFGQGTRLTVV.

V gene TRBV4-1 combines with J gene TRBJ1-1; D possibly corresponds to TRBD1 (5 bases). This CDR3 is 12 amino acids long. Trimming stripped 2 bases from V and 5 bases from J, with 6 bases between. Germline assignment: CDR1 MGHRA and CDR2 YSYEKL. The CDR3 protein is CASSQRGTEAFF. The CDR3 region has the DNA TGCGCCAGCAGCCAAAGGGGTACTGAAGCTTTCTTT.

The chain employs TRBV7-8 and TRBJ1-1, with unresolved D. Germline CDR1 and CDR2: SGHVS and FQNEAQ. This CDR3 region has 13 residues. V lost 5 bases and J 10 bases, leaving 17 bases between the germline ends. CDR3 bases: TGTGCCAGCAGCCATGAGGAAAGCCTCAGAGCTTTCTTT. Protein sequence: CASSHEESLRAFF.

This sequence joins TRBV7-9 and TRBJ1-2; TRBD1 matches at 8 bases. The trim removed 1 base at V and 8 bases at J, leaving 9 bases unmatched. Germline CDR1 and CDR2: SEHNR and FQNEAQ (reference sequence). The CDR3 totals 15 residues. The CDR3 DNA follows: TGTGCCAGCAGCTTAGGAGGACAGGGCCCGATCGGCTACACCTTC. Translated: CASSLGGQGPIGYTF.

This chain's CDR3 is CASALGGLYEQYF. CDR3 DNA sequence: TGTGCCAGCGCCCTAGGGGGTCTCTACGAGCAGTACTTC. The rearrangement uses TRBV27 and TRBJ2-7; maybe TRBD1 (6 bases). V was cut by 8 bases and J by 3 bases, with 14 bases left in between. Per the germline V gene, CDR1 is MNHEY and CDR2 is SMNVEV (reference sequence). The CDR3 has 13 amino acids.

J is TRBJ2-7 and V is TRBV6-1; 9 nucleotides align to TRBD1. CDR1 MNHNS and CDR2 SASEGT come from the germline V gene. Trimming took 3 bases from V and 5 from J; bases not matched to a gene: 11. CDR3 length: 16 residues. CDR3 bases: TGTGCCAGCAGTGAGCTACCGGGACAGGGTGGCCACGAGCAGTACTTC. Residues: CASSELPGQGGHEQYF.

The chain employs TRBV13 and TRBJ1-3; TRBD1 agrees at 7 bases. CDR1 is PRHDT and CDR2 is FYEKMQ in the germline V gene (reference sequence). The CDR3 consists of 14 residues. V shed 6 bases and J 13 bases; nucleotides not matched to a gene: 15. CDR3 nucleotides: TGTGCCAGCAGTCAAAACAGGGGCCTCGACAGGATATATTTT. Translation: CASSQNRGLDRIYF. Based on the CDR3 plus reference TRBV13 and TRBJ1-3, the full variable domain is AAGVIQSPRHLIKEKRETATLKCYPIPRHDTVYWYQQGPGQDPQFLISFYEKMQSDKGSIPDRFSAQQFSDYHSELNMSSLELGDSALYFCASSQNRGLDRIYFGEGSWLTVV.

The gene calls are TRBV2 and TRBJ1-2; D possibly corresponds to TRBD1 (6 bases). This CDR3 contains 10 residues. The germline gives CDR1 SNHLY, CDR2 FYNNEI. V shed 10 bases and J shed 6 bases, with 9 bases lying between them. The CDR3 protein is CAKGGDGYTF. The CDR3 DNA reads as TGTGCCAAAGGGGGAGATGGCTACACCTTC. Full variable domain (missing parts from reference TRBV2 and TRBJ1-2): EPEVTQTPSHQVTQMGQEVILRCVPISNHLYFYWYRQILGQKVEFLVSFYNNEISEKSEIFDDQFSVERPDGSNFTLKIRSTKLEDSAMYFCAKGGDGYTFGSGTRLTVV.

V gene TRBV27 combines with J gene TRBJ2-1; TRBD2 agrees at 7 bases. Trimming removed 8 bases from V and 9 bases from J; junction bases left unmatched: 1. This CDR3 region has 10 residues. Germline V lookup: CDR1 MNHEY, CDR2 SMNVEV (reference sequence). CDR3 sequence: CASWGGEQFF. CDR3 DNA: TGTGCCAGCTGGGGGGGTGAGCAGTTCTTC.

The CDR3 reads CASRRQGGSYEQYF. The CDR3 DNA reads TGTGCCAGCAGAAGACAGGGGGGCTCCTACGAGCAGTACTTC. V and J are TRBV6-5 and TRBJ2-7; 9 nucleotides align to TRBD1. The V segment lost 6 bases and the J segment 0 bases; nucleotides outside the gene matches: 3. CDR3 length equals 14 residues. CDR1 MNHEY and CDR2 SVGAGI come from the germline V gene.

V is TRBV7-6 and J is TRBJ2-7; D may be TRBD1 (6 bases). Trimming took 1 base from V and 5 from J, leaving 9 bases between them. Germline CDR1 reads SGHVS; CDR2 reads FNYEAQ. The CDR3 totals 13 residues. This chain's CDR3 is CASSLVGGDEQYF. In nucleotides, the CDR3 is TGTGCCAGCAGCTTAGTAGGGGGAGACGAGCAGTACTTC.

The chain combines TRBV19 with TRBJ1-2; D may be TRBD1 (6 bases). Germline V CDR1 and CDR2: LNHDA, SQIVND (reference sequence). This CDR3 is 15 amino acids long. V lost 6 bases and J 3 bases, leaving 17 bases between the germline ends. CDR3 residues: CASSPTGAGDYGYTF. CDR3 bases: TGTGCCAGTAGCCCCACGGGGGCGGGGGACTATGGCTACACCTTC.

The chain's CDR3 is CASSAAGGEQYF. In nucleotides, the CDR3 is TGTGCCAGCAGCGCCGCCGGGGGCGAGCAGTACTTC. The J gene is TRBJ2-7, the V gene TRBV5-6; maybe TRBD2 (6 bases). Trimming took off 4 bases at V and 6 bases at J, with 11 bases between the two ends. This CDR3 is built from 12 residues. Germline V gene data show CDR1 as SGHDT and CDR2 as YYEEEE.

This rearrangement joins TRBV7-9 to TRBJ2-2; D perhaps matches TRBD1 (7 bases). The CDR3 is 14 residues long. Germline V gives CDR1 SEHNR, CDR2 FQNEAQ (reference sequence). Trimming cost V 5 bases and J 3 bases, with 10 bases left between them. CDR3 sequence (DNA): TGTGCCAGCAGCGCAGGGGGGTACACCGGGGAGCTGTTTTTT. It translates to CASSAGGYTGELFF.

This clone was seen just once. In nucleotides, the CDR3 is TGCGCCAGCAGTGATAACAGGGGTTCCTACAATGAGCAGTTCTTC. Amino acids: CASSDNRGSYNEQFF. The chain carries TRBV10-1 and TRBJ2-1, with 7 bases aligning to TRBD1. There are 15 residues in the CDR3. Trimming took 3 bases from V and 1 from J; bases not matched to a gene: 3. Germline lookup yields CDR1 WNHNN and CDR2 SYGVQD (reference sequence).

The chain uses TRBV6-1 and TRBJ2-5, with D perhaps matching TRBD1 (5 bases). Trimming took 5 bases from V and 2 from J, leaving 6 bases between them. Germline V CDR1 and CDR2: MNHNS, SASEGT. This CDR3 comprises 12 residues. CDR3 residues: CASSPGQETQYF. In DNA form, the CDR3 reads TGTGCCAGCAGTCCAGGGCAAGAGACCCAGTACTTC.

The CDR3 DNA reads as TGTGCCAGCGAAGGGGCAACGGGACAGGGATACTACGAGCAGTACTTC. It codes for CASEGATGQGYYEQYF. J is TRBJ2-7 and V is TRBV2; 9 bases are shared with TRBD1. With 8 bases clipped from V and 3 bases from J, the junction kept 14 bases outside the gene matches. The CDR3 is 16 amino acids. CDR1 and CDR2 (germline): SNHLY, FYNNEI.